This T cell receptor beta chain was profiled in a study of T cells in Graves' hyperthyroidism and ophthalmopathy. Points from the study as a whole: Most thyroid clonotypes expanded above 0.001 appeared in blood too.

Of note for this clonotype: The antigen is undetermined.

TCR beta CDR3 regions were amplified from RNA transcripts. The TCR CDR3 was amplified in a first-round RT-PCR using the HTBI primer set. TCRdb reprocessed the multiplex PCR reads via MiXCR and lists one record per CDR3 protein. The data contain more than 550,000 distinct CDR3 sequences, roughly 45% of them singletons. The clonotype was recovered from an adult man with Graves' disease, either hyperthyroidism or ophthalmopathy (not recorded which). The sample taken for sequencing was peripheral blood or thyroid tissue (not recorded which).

Here the CDR3 DNA reads TGTGCCAGCAGTGCGTACATATTTAATCAGCCCCAGCATTTT. Translated: CASSAYIFNQPQHF. This chain uses TRBV12-3 or TRBV12-4 with TRBJ1-5; D remains ambiguous. V was shortened by 5 bases and J by 4 bases, with 12 bases between the two germline ends. This CDR3 comprises 14 residues.